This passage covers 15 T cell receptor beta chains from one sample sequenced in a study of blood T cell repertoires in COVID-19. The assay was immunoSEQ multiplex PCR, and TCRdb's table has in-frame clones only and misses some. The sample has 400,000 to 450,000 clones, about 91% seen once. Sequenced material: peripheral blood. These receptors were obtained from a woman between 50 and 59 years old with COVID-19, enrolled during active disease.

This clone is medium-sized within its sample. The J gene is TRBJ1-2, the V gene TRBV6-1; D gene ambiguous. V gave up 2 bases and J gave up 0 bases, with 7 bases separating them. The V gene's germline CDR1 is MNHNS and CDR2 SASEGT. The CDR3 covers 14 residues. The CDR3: CASSEWAANYGYTF. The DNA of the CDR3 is TGTGCCAGCAGTGAATGGGCAGCTAACTATGGCTACACCTTC.

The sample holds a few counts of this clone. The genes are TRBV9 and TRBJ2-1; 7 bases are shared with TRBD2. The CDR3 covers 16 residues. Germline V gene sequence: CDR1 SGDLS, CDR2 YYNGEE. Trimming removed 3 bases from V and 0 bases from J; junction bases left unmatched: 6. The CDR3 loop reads CASSERGGSSYNEQFF. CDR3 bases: TGTGCCAGCAGCGAGAGGGGAGGGAGCTCCTACAATGAGCAGTTCTTC. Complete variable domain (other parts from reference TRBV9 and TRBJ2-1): DSGVTQTPKHLITATGQRVTLRCSPRSGDLSVYWYQQSLDQGLQFLIQYYNGEERAKGNILERFSAQQFPDLHSELNLSSLELGDSALYFCASSERGGSSYNEQFFGPGTRLTVL.

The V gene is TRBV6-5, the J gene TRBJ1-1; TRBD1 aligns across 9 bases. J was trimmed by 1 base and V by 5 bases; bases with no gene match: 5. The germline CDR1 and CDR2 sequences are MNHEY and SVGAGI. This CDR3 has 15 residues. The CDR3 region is CASSPTGGRNTEAFF. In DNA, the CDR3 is TGTGCCAGCAGTCCTACAGGGGGCCGGAACACTGAAGCTTTCTTT.

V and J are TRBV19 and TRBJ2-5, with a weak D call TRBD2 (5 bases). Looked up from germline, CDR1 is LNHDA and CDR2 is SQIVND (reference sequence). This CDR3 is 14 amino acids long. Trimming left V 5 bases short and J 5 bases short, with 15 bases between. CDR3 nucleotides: TGTGCCAGTAGTGCCCAGGCGGGTGGGGAGACCCAGTACTTC. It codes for CASSAQAGGETQYF.

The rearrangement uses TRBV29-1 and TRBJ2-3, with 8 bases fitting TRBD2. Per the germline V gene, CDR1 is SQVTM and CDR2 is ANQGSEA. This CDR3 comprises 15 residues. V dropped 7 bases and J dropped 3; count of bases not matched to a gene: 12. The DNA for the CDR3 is TGCAGCGGCCTCGGGGGGGGCGCAGGGACAGATACGCAGTATTTT. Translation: CSGLGGGAGTDTQYF.

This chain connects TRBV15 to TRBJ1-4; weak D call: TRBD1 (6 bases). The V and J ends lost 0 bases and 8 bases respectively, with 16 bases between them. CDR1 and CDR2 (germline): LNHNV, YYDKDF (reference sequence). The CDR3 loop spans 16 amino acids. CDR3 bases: TGTGCCACCAGCAGAGATCAGCTGCAGGGGCAAGAAAAACTGTTTTTT. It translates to CATSRDQLQGQEKLFF.

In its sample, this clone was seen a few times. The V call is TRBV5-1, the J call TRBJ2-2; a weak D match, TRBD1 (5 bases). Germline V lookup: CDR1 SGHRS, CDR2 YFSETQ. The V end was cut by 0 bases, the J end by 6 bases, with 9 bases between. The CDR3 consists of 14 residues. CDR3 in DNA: TGCGCCAGCAGCTTGGATTCAGGGCCCGGGGAGCTGTTTTTT. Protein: CASSLDSGPGELFF.

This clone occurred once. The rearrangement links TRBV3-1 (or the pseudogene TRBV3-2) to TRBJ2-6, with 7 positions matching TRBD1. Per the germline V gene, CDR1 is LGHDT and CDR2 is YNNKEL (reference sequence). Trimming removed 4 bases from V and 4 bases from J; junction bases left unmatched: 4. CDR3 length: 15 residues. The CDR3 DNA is TGTGCCAGCAGCCGCCCGACAGGGGGGGCCAACGTCCTGACTTTC. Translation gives CASSRPTGGANVLTF.

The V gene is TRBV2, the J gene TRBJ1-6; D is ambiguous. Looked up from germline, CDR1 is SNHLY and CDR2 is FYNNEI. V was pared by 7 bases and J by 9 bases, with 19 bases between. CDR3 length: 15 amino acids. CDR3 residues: CASTLRPQRGSPLHF. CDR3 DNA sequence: TGTGCCAGCACCCTACGTCCCCAACGCGGTTCACCCCTCCACTTT.

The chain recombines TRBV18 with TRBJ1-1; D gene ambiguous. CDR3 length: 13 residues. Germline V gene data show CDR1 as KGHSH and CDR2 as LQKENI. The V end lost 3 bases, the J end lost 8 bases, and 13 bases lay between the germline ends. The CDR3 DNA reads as TGTGCCAGCTCACCCTCTCGAACCCGGGAAGCTTTCTTT. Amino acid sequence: CASSPSRTREAFF. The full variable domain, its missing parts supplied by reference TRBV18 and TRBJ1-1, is NAGVMQNPRHLVRRRGQEARLRCSPMKGHSHVYWYRQLPEEGLKFMVYLQKENIIDESGMPKERFSAEFPKEGPSILRIQQVVRGDSAAYFCASSPSRTREAFFGQGTRLTVV.

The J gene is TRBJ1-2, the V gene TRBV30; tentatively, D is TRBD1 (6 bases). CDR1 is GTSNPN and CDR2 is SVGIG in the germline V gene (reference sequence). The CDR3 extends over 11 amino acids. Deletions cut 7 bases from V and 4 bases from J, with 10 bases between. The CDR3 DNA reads TGTGCCTCCCCAGGGGTCTATGGCTACACCTTC. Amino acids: CASPGVYGYTF.

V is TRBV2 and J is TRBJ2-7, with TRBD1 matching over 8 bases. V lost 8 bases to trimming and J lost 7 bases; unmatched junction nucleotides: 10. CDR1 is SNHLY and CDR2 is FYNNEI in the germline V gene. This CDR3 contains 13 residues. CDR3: CASLRQGTGEQYF. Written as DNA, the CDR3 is TGTGCCAGCCTGAGACAGGGGACGGGGGAGCAGTACTTC.

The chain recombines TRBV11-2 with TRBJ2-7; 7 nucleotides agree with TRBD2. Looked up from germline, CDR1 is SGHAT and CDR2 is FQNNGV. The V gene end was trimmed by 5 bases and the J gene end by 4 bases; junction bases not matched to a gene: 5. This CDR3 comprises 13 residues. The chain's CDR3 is CASSSLAEYEQYF. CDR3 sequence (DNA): TGTGCCAGCAGCAGTCTAGCGGAATACGAGCAGTACTTC. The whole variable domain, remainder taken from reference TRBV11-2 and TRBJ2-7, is EAGVAQSPRYKIIEKRQSVAFWCNPISGHATLYWYQQILGQGPKLLIQFQNNGVVDDSQLPKDRFSAERLKGVDSTLKIQPAKLEDSAVYLCASSSLAEYEQYFGPGTRLTVT.

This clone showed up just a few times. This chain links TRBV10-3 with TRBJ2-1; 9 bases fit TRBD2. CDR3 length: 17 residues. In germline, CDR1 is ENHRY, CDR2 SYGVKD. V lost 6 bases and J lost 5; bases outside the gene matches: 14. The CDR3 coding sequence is TGTGCCATCAGGAGAACTATAGCGGGGGTAACTAACAATGAGCAGTTCTTC. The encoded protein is CAIRRTIAGVTNNEQFF.

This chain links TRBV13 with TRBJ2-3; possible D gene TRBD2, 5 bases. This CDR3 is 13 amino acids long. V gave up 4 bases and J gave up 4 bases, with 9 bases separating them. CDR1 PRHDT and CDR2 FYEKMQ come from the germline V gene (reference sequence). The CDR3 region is CASSSRGADTQYF. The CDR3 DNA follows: TGTGCCAGCAGCTCCCGGGGTGCAGATACGCAGTATTTT.